The rows below give T cell receptor beta chains drawn from one sample of a study of PD-1 blockade in classical Hodgkin lymphoma. Assay: immunoSEQ multiplex PCR; the TCRdb copy retains only in-frame clones and omits some. This sample yields roughly 11,000 clones, of which roughly 84% are seen a single time; less than 50% belongs to the top ten. This sample comprised CD8+ T cells from blood, obtained at baseline. These receptors all stem from a human donor with classical Hodgkin lymphoma. Both conserved end residues are part of each CDR3. Each record gives: J gene, V gene, clone size, D gene, CDR3 protein, CDR3 DNA. A D gene is named only where the DNA matches it firmly. Size values are once, few and many counts, or a class for expanded clones, and some rows have none.

j_call: TRBJ1-2
v_call: TRBV27
clone_size: NA
d_call: NA
cdr3_aa: CASSAGTSYGYTF
cdr3_nt: TGTGCCAGCAGTGCCGGGACTTCCTATGGCTACACCTTC

j_call: TRBJ2-5
v_call: TRBV30
clone_size: NA
d_call: NA
cdr3_aa: CALGTSIGQETQYF
cdr3_nt: TGTGCCTTAGGGACGTCTATAGGGCAAGAGACCCAGTACTTC

j_call: TRBJ2-4
v_call: TRBV4-1
clone_size: NA
d_call: NA
cdr3_aa: CASSQDHRVLAKNIQYF
cdr3_nt: TGCGCCAGCAGCCAAGACCACAGGGTGCTAGCCAAAAACATTCAGTACTTC

j_call: TRBJ1-2
v_call: TRBV5-1
clone_size: NA
d_call: NA
cdr3_aa: CASSPVFGQSNYGYTF
cdr3_nt: TGCGCCAGCAGCCCGGTGTTCGGTCAATCTAACTATGGCTACACCTTC

j_call: TRBJ1-1
v_call: TRBV7-2
clone_size: once
d_call: NA
cdr3_aa: CASSLMGGDTEAFF
cdr3_nt: TGTGCCAGCAGCTTGATGGGGGGAGACACTGAAGCCTTCTTT

j_call: TRBJ1-1
v_call: TRBV6-1
clone_size: NA
d_call: NA
cdr3_aa: CASSEGVRGIRTEAFF
cdr3_nt: TGTGCCAGCAGTGAAGGCGTCAGGGGAATACGGACTGAAGCTTTCTTT

j_call: TRBJ2-1
v_call: TRBV28
clone_size: once
d_call: NA
cdr3_aa: CASSLLAGKSYNEQFF
cdr3_nt: TGTGCCAGCAGTTTACTGGCGGGGAAATCCTACAATGAGCAGTTCTTC

j_call: TRBJ1-1
v_call: TRBV29-1
clone_size: NA
d_call: NA
cdr3_aa: CSVDDTGIVSTEAFF
cdr3_nt: TGCAGCGTTGACGATACAGGGATTGTTAGCACTGAAGCTTTCTTT

j_call: TRBJ2-7
v_call: TRBV6-1
clone_size: NA
d_call: TRBD1
cdr3_aa: CASSYGTGSTYEQYF
cdr3_nt: TGTGCCAGCAGCTACGGGACAGGGAGCACCTACGAGCAGTACTTC

j_call: TRBJ2-2
v_call: TRBV18
clone_size: NA
d_call: NA
cdr3_aa: CASSPSLLAETGELFF
cdr3_nt: TGTGCCAGCTCACCATCCCTACTAGCAGAGACCGGGGAGCTGTTTTTT

j_call: TRBJ2-3
v_call: TRBV27
clone_size: NA
d_call: NA
cdr3_aa: CASSSVGGADTQYF
cdr3_nt: TGTGCCAGCAGTTCGGTAGGGGGAGCAGATACGCAGTATTTT

j_call: TRBJ1-1
v_call: TRBV29-1
clone_size: NA
d_call: TRBD1
cdr3_aa: CSGTGTEAFF
cdr3_nt: TGCAGCGGGACAGGGACTGAAGCTTTCTTT

j_call: TRBJ2-1
v_call: TRBV30
clone_size: once
d_call: NA
cdr3_aa: CAWSGGFSQFF
cdr3_nt: TGTGCCTGGAGTGGCGGGTTTTCGCAGTTCTTC

j_call: TRBJ2-1
v_call: TRBV28
clone_size: few
d_call: TRBD2
cdr3_aa: CASSFRSPSSGDYNEQFF
cdr3_nt: TGTGCCAGCAGTTTCCGGTCCCCTTCTAGCGGGGATTACAATGAGCAGTTCTTC

j_call: TRBJ2-2
v_call: TRBV7-2
clone_size: NA
d_call: NA
cdr3_aa: CASSPGTATGELFF
cdr3_nt: TGTGCCAGCAGCCCCGGGACGGCGACCGGGGAGCTGTTTTTT

j_call: TRBJ2-7
v_call: TRBV28
clone_size: NA
d_call: NA
cdr3_aa: CASTRWSHEQYF
cdr3_nt: TGTGCCAGCACCCGTTGGAGCCACGAGCAGTACTTC

j_call: TRBJ2-3
v_call: TRBV27
clone_size: NA
d_call: NA
cdr3_aa: CASSFGGASTDTQYF
cdr3_nt: TGTGCCAGCAGTTTTGGAGGGGCCAGCACAGATACGCAGTATTTT

j_call: TRBJ2-5
v_call: TRBV6-1
clone_size: NA
d_call: TRBD1
cdr3_aa: CASSEGQGYQETQYF
cdr3_nt: TGTGCCAGCAGTGAAGGACAGGGGTACCAAGAGACCCAGTACTTC

j_call: TRBJ1-2
v_call: TRBV9
clone_size: once
d_call: NA
cdr3_aa: CASSVRGEANYGYTF
cdr3_nt: TGTGCCAGCAGCGTACGAGGGGAAGCTAACTATGGCTACACCTTC

j_call: TRBJ2-5
v_call: TRBV18
clone_size: NA
d_call: NA
cdr3_aa: CASSHVAEPQETQYF
cdr3_nt: TGTGCCAGCTCCCACGTAGCGGAACCGCAAGAGACCCAGTACTTC

j_call: TRBJ1-2
v_call: TRBV28
clone_size: NA
d_call: TRBD1
cdr3_aa: CASSQTLTGERGYGYTF
cdr3_nt: TGTGCCAGCAGTCAAACCCTTACAGGGGAGAGGGGCTATGGCTACACCTTC

j_call: TRBJ2-7
v_call: TRBV6-4
clone_size: NA
d_call: NA
cdr3_aa: CASNRGAFLYEQYF
cdr3_nt: TGTGCCAGCAATCGGGGAGCGTTCCTCTACGAGCAGTACTTC

j_call: TRBJ2-1
v_call: TRBV4-3
clone_size: once
d_call: TRBD1
cdr3_aa: CASSQDGAPGQTYNEQFF
cdr3_nt: TGCGCCAGCAGCCAAGATGGGGCGCCGGGACAGACATACAATGAGCAGTTCTTC

j_call: TRBJ2-1
v_call: TRBV30
clone_size: NA
d_call: NA
cdr3_aa: CAWSVMGLEISSYNEQFF
cdr3_nt: TGTGCCTGGAGTGTAATGGGACTTGAGATTAGCTCCTACAATGAGCAGTTCTTC

j_call: TRBJ2-1
v_call: TRBV30
clone_size: NA
d_call: TRBD2
cdr3_aa: CAWSPGTSSNEQFF
cdr3_nt: TGTGCCTGGAGTCCCGGGACTAGCTCGAATGAGCAGTTCTTC

j_call: TRBJ2-1
v_call: TRBV7-9
clone_size: NA
d_call: NA
cdr3_aa: CASSYPDDEQFF
cdr3_nt: TGTGCCAGCAGTTACCCGGACGATGAGCAGTTCTTC

j_call: TRBJ1-5
v_call: TRBV6-6
clone_size: NA
d_call: NA
cdr3_aa: CASTEFSWTQRQPQHF
cdr3_nt: TGTGCCAGCACGGAATTCAGCTGGACCCAAAGACAGCCCCAGCATTTT

j_call: TRBJ2-3
v_call: TRBV7-7
clone_size: NA
d_call: TRBD2
cdr3_aa: CASSATSGITDTQYF
cdr3_nt: TGTGCTAGCAGCGCAACTAGCGGAATCACAGATACGCAGTATTTT

j_call: TRBJ2-7
v_call: TRBV11-2
clone_size: NA
d_call: NA
cdr3_aa: CASSFGVSYEQYF
cdr3_nt: TGTGCCAGCAGCTTTGGGGTCAGCTACGAGCAGTACTTC

j_call: TRBJ2-5
v_call: TRBV10-3
clone_size: NA
d_call: TRBD1
cdr3_aa: CAISEPRTGPFYQETQYF
cdr3_nt: TGTGCCATCAGTGAGCCCCGGACAGGGCCCTTTTACCAAGAGACCCAGTACTTC

j_call: TRBJ2-7
v_call: TRBV4-1
clone_size: NA
d_call: NA
cdr3_aa: CASSQEARPSYEQYF
cdr3_nt: TGCGCCAGCAGCCAAGAAGCTAGACCCAGCTACGAGCAGTACTTC

j_call: TRBJ2-3
v_call: TRBV19
clone_size: NA
d_call: NA
cdr3_aa: CASTTRGTDTQYF
cdr3_nt: TGTGCCAGTACCACACGAGGCACAGATACGCAGTATTTT

j_call: TRBJ1-1
v_call: TRBV28
clone_size: NA
d_call: NA
cdr3_aa: CASSSLAGSFMNTEAFF
cdr3_nt: TGTGCCAGCAGTTCGCTGGCAGGGAGCTTTATGAACACTGAAGCTTTCTTT

j_call: TRBJ1-1
v_call: TRBV14
clone_size: few
d_call: NA
cdr3_aa: CASSQGAGNTEAFF
cdr3_nt: TGTGCCAGCAGCCAAGGTGCGGGTAACACTGAAGCTTTCTTT

j_call: TRBJ2-2
v_call: TRBV5-4
clone_size: NA
d_call: TRBD2
cdr3_aa: CASSLDPGGPTGELFF
cdr3_nt: TGTGCCAGCAGCTTGGACCCGGGAGGGCCCACCGGGGAGCTGTTTTTT

j_call: TRBJ2-7
v_call: TRBV28
clone_size: NA
d_call: TRBD2
cdr3_aa: CASSLGLAGDEQYF
cdr3_nt: TGTGCCAGCAGTCTGGGACTAGCGGGAGACGAGCAGTACTTC

j_call: TRBJ1-5
v_call: TRBV2
clone_size: NA
d_call: NA
cdr3_aa: CASSLLGGSNQPQHF
cdr3_nt: TGTGCCAGCAGTCTACTAGGGGGTAGCAATCAGCCCCAGCATTTT

j_call: TRBJ1-2
v_call: TRBV27
clone_size: NA
d_call: NA
cdr3_aa: CASSLDPWGNGYTF
cdr3_nt: TGTGCCAGCAGTTTAGACCCCTGGGGCAATGGCTACACCTTC

j_call: TRBJ1-1
v_call: TRBV2
clone_size: NA
d_call: NA
cdr3_aa: CASSDRANTEAFF
cdr3_nt: TGTGCCAGCAGTGACAGGGCAAACACTGAAGCTTTCTTT